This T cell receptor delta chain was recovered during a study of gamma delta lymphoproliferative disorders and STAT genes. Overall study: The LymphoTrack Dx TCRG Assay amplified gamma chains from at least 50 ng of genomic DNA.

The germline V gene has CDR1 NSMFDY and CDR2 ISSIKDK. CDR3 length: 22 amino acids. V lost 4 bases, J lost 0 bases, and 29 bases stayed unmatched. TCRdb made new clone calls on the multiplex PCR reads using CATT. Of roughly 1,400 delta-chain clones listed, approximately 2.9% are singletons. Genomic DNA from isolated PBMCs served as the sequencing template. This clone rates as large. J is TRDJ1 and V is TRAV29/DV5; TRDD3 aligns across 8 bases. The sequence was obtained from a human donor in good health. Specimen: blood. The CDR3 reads CAAPETSLPLRTGGWYTDKLIF. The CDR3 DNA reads TGTGCAGCACCCGAGACCAGCCTTCCCCTCAGGACTGGGGGCTGGTACACCGATAAACTCATCTTT. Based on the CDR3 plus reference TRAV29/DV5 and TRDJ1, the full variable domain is DQQVKQNSPSLSVQEGRISILNCDYTNSMFDYFLWYKKYPAEGPTFLISISSIKDKNEDGRFTVFLNKSAKHLSLHIVPSQPGDSAVYFCAAPETSLPLRTGGWYTDKLIFGKGTRVTVEP.